Below, 14 T cell receptor beta chains from the same sample are listed, as sequenced in a study of blood T cell repertoires in COVID-19 (dated by TCRdb to 2018 to 2020). Receptor amplification or capture employed the immunoSEQ multiplex PCR assay. TCRdb retrieved this table from immuneACCESS and kept in-frame rearrangements only. Not all clones are present; in checked studies, unresolved V genes account for under half, and no reason is known for the remainder. Recorded for this sample are around 380,000 clones; 81% of them occurred a single time. Around 1% of the sample is in the top ten clones. Sequencing was done on a sample of peripheral blood. The receptor set was obtained from a human donor with acute or convalescent COVID-19. The donor label of this sample is uncertain.

The V call is TRBV2, the J call TRBJ2-2; 7 bases are shared with TRBD1. Germline CDR1 and CDR2: SNHLY and FYNNEI. V lost 4 bases and J lost 4; bases outside the gene matches: 6. This CDR3 comprises 15 residues. The CDR3 loop is CASSVGRGSTGELFF. CDR3 coding DNA: TGTGCCAGCAGTGTTGGCAGGGGGTCCACCGGGGAGCTGTTTTTT. Together with reference TRBV2 and TRBJ2-2, the CDR3 gives the full variable domain: EPEVTQTPSHQVTQMGQEVILRCVPISNHLYFYWYRQILGQKVEFLVSFYNNEISEKSEIFDDQFSVERPDGSNFTLKIRSTKLEDSAMYFCASSVGRGSTGELFFGEGSRLTVL.

The chain employs TRBV30 and TRBJ1-1; 7 bases match TRBD1. The length of the CDR3 is 14 residues. V lost 2 bases, J lost 4 bases, and 7 bases stayed unmatched. Germline CDR1 reads GTSNPN; CDR2 reads SVGIG (reference sequence). In DNA form, the CDR3 reads TGTGCCTGGAGTCGGACAGGCTTGGGCACTGAAGCTTTCTTT. Protein product: CAWSRTGLGTEAFF. The full variable domain, in which reference TRBV30 and TRBJ1-1 provide the parts outside the CDR3, is SQTIHQWPATLVQPVGSPLSLECTVEGTSNPNLYWYRQAAGRGLQLLFYSVGIGQISSEVPQNLSASRPQDRQFILSSKKLLLSDSGFYLCAWSRTGLGTEAFFGQGTRLTVV.

The chain links TRBV14 to TRBJ2-2; D possibly corresponds to TRBD2 (5 bases). The germline gives CDR1 SGHDN, CDR2 FVKESK. The CDR3 is made up of 15 amino acids. V dropped 4 bases and J dropped 1 base, with 10 bases sitting between them. The CDR3 protein is CASSPGWGNTGELFF. As DNA, the CDR3 is TGTGCCAGCAGCCCGGGGTGGGGGAACACCGGGGAGCTGTTTTTT. The full variable domain, with the rest looked up from reference TRBV14 and TRBJ2-2, is EAGVTQFPSHSVIEKGQTVTLRCDPISGHDNLYWYRRVMGKEIKFLLHFVKESKQDESGMPNNRFLAERTGGTYSTLKVQPAELEDSGVYFCASSPGWGNTGELFFGEGSRLTVL.

Regarding this clone: Germline and junction disagree at one end, which may indicate a read error. The gene calls are TRBV4-1 and TRBJ1-5; TRBD1 matches at 9 bases. This CDR3 spans 20 amino acids. Per germline, CDR1 MGHRA and CDR2 YSYEKL. In DNA form, the CDR3 reads TGCGCCAACAGCCAAGGTCCGGGACAGGGAGGCCCTTGGGGCAATCAGCCCCAGCATTTT. This sequence encodes CANSQGPGQGGPWGNQPQHF.

This chain connects TRBV19 to TRBJ1-1; maybe TRBD1 (6 bases). CDR1 LNHDA and CDR2 SQIVND come from the germline V gene (reference sequence). Trimming pared 2 bases from V and 0 bases from J, leaving 10 bases between. The CDR3 is 15 amino acids. The CDR3 DNA reads as TGTGCCAGTAGTATATTTGGACAGATGAACACTGAAGCTTTCTTT. This sequence encodes CASSIFGQMNTEAFF.

This clone appeared a few times. The rearrangement uses TRBV19 and TRBJ1-4, with D hard to call. CDR1 and CDR2 (germline): LNHDA, SQIVND (reference sequence). V lost 7 bases and J lost 9, with 18 bases in between. The length of the CDR3 is 14 residues. CDR3 DNA sequence: TGTGCCAGTATGGGCACAGATAGGAGGAAAAAACTGTTTTTT. Its translation is CASMGTDRRKKLFF.

The chain couples TRBV5-1 to TRBJ1-6, with 9 bases lining up with TRBD1. The CDR3 consists of 15 residues. After removal of 4 bases from V and 7 bases from J, the junction contained 6 bases not matched to a gene. The germline CDR1 and CDR2 sequences are SGHRS and YFSETQ. CDR3 loop: CASSRRTGENSPLHF. The CDR3 nucleotides read TGCGCCAGCAGCCGCCGGACAGGGGAAAATTCACCCCTCCACTTT.

This chain joins TRBV29-1 and TRBJ1-1; D ambiguous. The CDR3 runs 14 residues. The germline CDR1 and CDR2 sequences are SQVTM and ANQGSEA. Trimming cost V 3 bases and J 5 bases, with 16 bases left between them. DNA for the CDR3: TGCAGCGTTGAGAAGAGGGTGGGAAGTACTGAAGCTTTCTTT. Translated, it gives CSVEKRVGSTEAFF.

The CDR3 sequence is CASSERGTGRTIAVSQPQHF. The CDR3, as DNA: TGTGCCAGCAGTGAAAGGGGGACAGGGAGGACAATTGCGGTAAGTCAGCCCCAGCATTTT. This chain uses TRBV6-1 with TRBJ1-5, with 9 bases lining up with TRBD1. With 2 bases clipped from V and 6 bases from J, the junction kept 20 bases outside the gene matches. In germline, CDR1 is MNHNS, CDR2 SASEGT. This CDR3 comprises 20 residues.

The table lists this clone with a count of one. The gene calls are TRBV7-2 and TRBJ1-3; no definite D call. The CDR3 has 15 amino acids. Germline CDR1 SGHTA, CDR2 FQGNSA. Trimming removed 1 base at V and 0 bases at J, with 7 bases between. CDR3 in amino acids: CASSLGGSSGNTIYF. The CDR3 DNA sequence: TGTGCCAGCAGCTTAGGCGGCAGCTCTGGAAACACCATATATTTT.

The chain recombines TRBV2 with TRBJ1-5, with 8 bases that match TRBD1. The CDR3 spans 15 residues. Trimming cost V 3 bases and J 5 bases; bases outside gene matches: 6. Germline-derived CDR1 and CDR2 are SNHLY and FYNNEI. This chain's CDR3 is CASSDRGQLDQPQHF. CDR3 coding DNA: TGTGCCAGCAGTGACAGGGGGCAGCTTGATCAGCCCCAGCATTTT.

The rearrangement links TRBV2 to TRBJ2-3; TRBD2 agrees at 14 bases. With V trimmed by 2 bases and J by 8 bases, 3 bases remained unmatched. The CDR3 spans 15 residues. CDR1 is SNHLY, CDR2 FYNNEI, per germline. CDR3 region: CASSETGLAGVTQYF. The CDR3 DNA follows: TGTGCCAGCAGTGAAACGGGACTAGCGGGAGTTACGCAGTATTTT. The variable domain in full, with the rest retrieved from reference TRBV2 and TRBJ2-3, is EPEVTQTPSHQVTQMGQEVILRCVPISNHLYFYWYRQILGQKVEFLVSFYNNEISEKSEIFDDQFSVERPDGSNFTLKIRSTKLEDSAMYFCASSETGLAGVTQYFGPGTRLTVL.

The chain couples TRBV7-2 to TRBJ2-3, with D unresolved. Germline-derived CDR1 and CDR2 are SGHTA and FQGNSA. Trimming pared 4 bases from V and 2 bases from J, leaving 7 bases between. CDR3 size: 13 residues. The CDR3 loop reads CASSSKITDTQYF. CDR3 DNA sequence: TGTGCCAGCAGCTCCAAAATCACAGATACGCAGTATTTT. Drawing the rest from reference TRBV7-2 and TRBJ2-3, the complete variable domain is GAGVSQSPSNKVTEKGKDVELRCDPISGHTALYWYRQSLGQGLEFLIYFQGNSAPDKSGLPSDRFSAERTGGSVSTLTIQRTQQEDSAVYLCASSSKITDTQYFGPGTRLTVL.

J is TRBJ1-2 and V is TRBV15; no definite D call. This CDR3 is built from 13 residues. Germline V CDR1 and CDR2: LNHNV, YYDKDF (reference sequence). Trimming left V 5 bases short and J 2 bases short, with 9 bases between. The CDR3 nucleotides read TGTGCCACCAGCCCAGACGGGAACTATGGCTACACCTTC. It translates to CATSPDGNYGYTF.